Below are 17 T cell receptor beta chains sequenced from a single sample in a study of PD-1 blockade in mismatch repair-deficient tumors (TCRdb year 2017). Libraries were prepared through the immunoSEQ multiplex PCR assay. Imported from immuneACCESS, the table was reduced by TCRdb to in-frame sequences with V and J called. These copies leave out some clones; in studies compared against another copy, an unresolved V gene accounts for under half, and the cause of the remainder is not known. The sample table holds around 110,000 clones, of which 60% to 85% were seen once. The top ten clones comprise less than 5.5% of the sample. Sequencing was performed on peripheral blood, taken about 13 months after starting pembrolizumab. All receptors derive from an adult with mismatch repair-deficient cancer.

This clone has only a few counts. V gene TRBV5-4 combines with J gene TRBJ2-5, with 9 bases that match TRBD2. The junction had 1 base not matched to a gene; V was cut back by 5 bases and J by 5 bases. The CDR3 covers 12 residues. Germline CDR1 is SGHNT and CDR2 is YYREEE (reference sequence). CDR3 sequence reads: CASRGTSETQYF. CDR3 DNA: TGTGCCAGCAGGGGGACTAGCGAGACCCAGTACTTC.

The chain joins TRBV11-2 to TRBJ1-1; D unresolved. Trimming left V 8 bases short and J 4 bases short, with 14 bases between. The CDR3 covers 13 residues. The germline V gene has CDR1 SGHAT and CDR2 FQNNGV. CDR3 nucleotide sequence: TGTGCCAGCGGCCGACGGTCACGCACTGAAGCTTTCTTT. It translates to CASGRRSRTEAFF.

The chain employs TRBV5-1 and TRBJ1-3; weak D call: TRBD1 (5 bases). CDR3 length: 14 amino acids. The V end was cut by 4 bases, the J end by 4 bases, with 12 bases between. Germline V gene data show CDR1 as SGHRS and CDR2 as YFSETQ. The CDR3 here is CASSLRGSGNTIYF. CDR3 nucleotide sequence: TGCGCCAGCAGCCTAAGGGGATCCGGAAACACCATATATTTT. The full variable domain, in which reference TRBV5-1 and TRBJ1-3 provide the parts outside the CDR3, is KAGVTQTPRYLIKTRGQQVTLSCSPISGHRSVSWYQQTPGQGLQFLFEYFSETQRNKGNFPGRFSGRQFSNSRSEMNVSTLELGDSALYLCASSLRGSGNTIYFGEGSWLTVV.

The chain couples TRBV29-1 to TRBJ2-6; 7 positions agree with TRBD1. This CDR3 has 14 residues. The V and J ends lost 3 bases and 2 bases, in that order; junction bases with no gene match: 1. Germline CDR1 is SQVTM and CDR2 is ANQGSEA. CDR3 sequence (DNA): TGCAGCGTTGAGCAGGGGGCTGGGGCCAACGTCCTGACTTTC. Its protein product is CSVEQGAGANVLTF.

The rearrangement links TRBV30 to TRBJ2-5; 8 bases are shared with TRBD1. Trimming took 3 bases from V and 1 from J; bases not matched to a gene: 4. Per the germline V gene, CDR1 is GTSNPN and CDR2 is SVGIG (reference sequence). The CDR3 has 14 residues. The CDR3 coding sequence is TGTGCCTGGAGCTTGACAGGGGCCCAAGAGACCCAGTACTTC. Residues: CAWSLTGAQETQYF.

J is TRBJ2-7 and V is TRBV7-9; D remains ambiguous. V dropped 1 base and J dropped 2 bases, with 15 bases sitting between them. The CDR3 has 16 amino acids. Germline CDR1 SEHNR, CDR2 FQNEAQ (reference sequence). DNA for the CDR3: TGTGCCAGCAGCTTAGGTCCCGGGCGATCGACCTACGAGCAGTACTTC. Amino acids: CASSLGPGRSTYEQYF.

The V gene is TRBV10-3, the J gene TRBJ2-7, with 7 bases aligning to TRBD1. V lost 8 bases, J lost 0 bases, and 7 bases stayed unmatched. The length of the CDR3 is 14 residues. Germline CDR1 and CDR2: ENHRY and SYGVKD. The CDR3 sequence: CAIRPGDSSYEQYF. For the CDR3, the DNA is TGTGCCATCCGCCCCGGGGACAGCTCCTACGAGCAGTACTTC.

This chain links TRBV19 with TRBJ1-5; 8 positions agree with TRBD1. The germline CDR1 and CDR2 sequences are LNHDA and SQIVND (reference sequence). The CDR3 totals 15 residues. V was clipped by 0 bases and J by 6 bases; unmatched bases: 4. The DNA for the CDR3 is TGTGCCAGTAGTATAGACAGGGGGCTAGTTCAGCCCCAGCATTTT. Protein: CASSIDRGLVQPQHF.

A single count supports this clone. The chain uses TRBV11-2 and TRBJ2-3; 11 bases are a match to TRBD1. Trimming removed 5 bases from V and 5 bases from J; junction bases left unmatched: 6. CDR3 length: 15 residues. Germline V gene lookup returns CDR1 SGHAT and CDR2 FQNNGV. For the CDR3, the DNA is TGTGCCAGCAGCAGCCTTGGGACAGGGGGAGATACGCAGTATTTT. It translates to CASSSLGTGGDTQYF.

V and J are TRBV10-3 and TRBJ2-7; 13 bases line up with TRBD2. The J segment lost 4 bases and the V segment lost 3 bases, leaving 3 bases of the junction unmatched. Germline CDR1 reads ENHRY; CDR2 reads SYGVKD. The CDR3 spans 15 residues. CDR3 sequence (DNA): TGTGCCATCAGTGAACTAGCGGGAGGGACTTACGAGCAGTACTTC. Translation: CAISELAGGTYEQYF.

This clone was observed a few times. The J gene is TRBJ1-2, the V gene TRBV14; the D is unclear. This CDR3 is built from 15 residues. V was pared by 4 bases and J by 4 bases, with 16 bases between. CDR1 is SGHDN and CDR2 is FVKESK in the germline V gene. The chain's CDR3 is CASSPIEQHTYGYTF. CDR3 nucleotides: TGTGCCAGCAGCCCGATCGAACAGCACACCTATGGCTACACCTTC.

The chain links TRBV5-1 to TRBJ1-6; D might be TRBD1 (5 bases). V was clipped by 0 bases and J by 5 bases, with 6 bases between them. The CDR3 contains 14 residues. CDR1 is SGHRS and CDR2 is YFSETQ in the germline V gene. The CDR3 spells CASSLATDNSPLHF. CDR3 DNA: TGCGCCAGCAGCTTGGCGACAGATAATTCACCCCTCCACTTT.

This clone was seen more than once but under ten times. This chain joins TRBV6-1 and TRBJ1-2; the D is unclear. There are 11 residues in the CDR3. Deletions cut 4 bases from V and 9 bases from J, with 9 bases between. The V gene's germline CDR1 is MNHNS and CDR2 SASEGT. The CDR3 here is CASSASASYTF. CDR3 sequence (DNA): TGTGCCAGCAGTGCATCAGCCAGCTACACCTTC.

The chain carries TRBV19 and TRBJ1-1, with 8 bases identical to TRBD1. V shed 7 bases, J shed 0 bases, and the junction held 4 bases outside the gene matches. This CDR3 spans 14 amino acids. Germline V gene sequence: CDR1 LNHDA, CDR2 SQIVND (reference sequence). The CDR3 coding sequence is TGTGCCAGTACCCTGACAGGGGTGAACACTGAAGCTTTCTTT. Amino acid sequence: CASTLTGVNTEAFF.

This clone turned up a few times. The chain links TRBV5-4 to TRBJ1-4; TRBD1 matches at 9 bases. Unmatched junction bases numbered 4, after V lost 3 bases and J lost 7 bases. This CDR3 has 14 amino acids. Germline loops: CDR1 SGHNT, CDR2 YYREEE (reference sequence). DNA of the CDR3: TGTGCCAGCAGCTACACAGGGGGCGTTGAAAAACTGTTTTTT. Amino acid sequence: CASSYTGGVEKLFF.

This clone showed up just a few times. This chain joins TRBV6-6 and TRBJ1-2, with a possible D match to TRBD1 (5 bases). There are 13 residues in the CDR3. Trimming removed 2 bases at V and 1 base at J, with 5 bases between. Germline lookup yields CDR1 MNHNY and CDR2 SVGAGI (reference sequence). This chain's CDR3 is CASSYDSNYGYTF. CDR3 in DNA: TGTGCCAGCAGTTACGACAGTAACTATGGCTACACCTTC.

This chain links TRBV18 with TRBJ2-4, with 7 bases that match TRBD2. The CDR3 has 16 residues. Looked up from germline, CDR1 is KGHSH and CDR2 is LQKENI. Trimming removed 2 bases from V and 3 bases from J; junction bases left unmatched: 7. The CDR3 loop reads CASSPIGGSLKNIQYF. Here the CDR3 DNA reads TGTGCCAGCTCACCAATTGGCGGGAGCCTCAAAAACATTCAGTACTTC.